This T cell receptor (beta chain) was sequenced during a study of T cells after yellow fever vaccination. For the study at large: When fractions had low cell numbers, they were prepared with SMART-Seq v4 Ultra Low Input.

The CDR3 contains 15 residues. V shed 3 bases and J 6 bases; nucleotides not matched to a gene: 6. Germline CDR1 is SGDLS and CDR2 is YYNGEE. Template switching by 5'RACE produced TCR cDNA, adding a universal primer site and UMIs. TCRdb redid the calling of the 5' RACE reads with MiXCR, one entry per CDR3 protein. The data contain more than 300,000 distinct CDR3 sequences, approximately 11% of them singletons. Study-level results: By day 5 rather than day 15, the secondary response had peaked, though it was weaker.

This clonotype was detected only a few times. Its target is unknown. Sequencing used CD4+ T cells sorted from PBMCs, obtained 45 days after the yellow fever booster vaccination. The chain joins TRBV9 to TRBJ2-2, with 9 bases fitting TRBD2. This clonotype originated in a man younger than 35 who received the YFV17D yellow fever vaccine. Here the CDR3 reads CASSATLAGAGELFF. In DNA form, the CDR3 reads TGTGCCAGCAGCGCAACGTTAGCGGGGGCCGGGGAGCTGTTTTTT. The full variable domain, completed using reference TRBV9 and TRBJ2-2, is DSGVTQTPKHLITATGQRVTLRCSPRSGDLSVYWYQQSLDQGLQFLIQYYNGEERAKGNILERFSAQQFPDLHSELNLSSLELGDSALYFCASSATLAGAGELFFGEGSRLTVL.